This paragraph reports one TCR beta chain. Germline V lookup: CDR1 MDHEN, CDR2 SYDVKM. The length of the CDR3 is 13 residues. V was pared by 6 bases and J by 2 bases, with 10 bases between. This sample stems from a study of blood T cell repertoires in COVID-19. Clones were read by immunoSEQ multiplex PCR, and TCRdb kept only the in-frame ones, dropping some. The data hold about 130,000 clones, with approximately 83% observed a single time. The chain employs TRBV28 and TRBJ1-2, with a weak D call TRBD1 (5 bases). The sample taken for sequencing was peripheral blood. The clonotype originates from a woman older than 75 with acute or convalescent COVID-19. The CDR3 DNA reads as TGTGCCAGCAGGACCGACAGAAACTATGGCTACACCTTC. Translation gives CASRTDRNYGYTF.